Listed here are 32 T cell receptor beta chains from one sample, sequenced in a study of OX40 agonist ivuxolimab in advanced cancers. Assay: immunoSEQ multiplex PCR; the TCRdb copy retains only in-frame clones and omits some. The sample carries over 90,000 clones, almost 90% recorded once. Sequencing was performed on CD4+ or CD8+ T cells sorted from blood, taken in a trial of the OX40 agonist ivuxolimab. These receptors all come from an adult with an advanced solid tumor such as melanoma, head and neck, liver or kidney cancer.

The chain couples TRBV13 to TRBJ1-2; tentatively, D is TRBD1 (5 bases). The CDR3 runs 13 residues. Trimming pared 5 bases from V and 8 bases from J, leaving 15 bases between. Germline V gives CDR1 PRHDT, CDR2 FYEKMQ (reference sequence). The DNA of the CDR3 is TGTGCCAGCAGCCACCGAGGGGACCTCGGCTACACCTTC. This translates into CASSHRGDLGYTF.

The gene calls are TRBV15 and TRBJ2-5; a possible D gene is TRBD1 (6 bases). V was shortened by 7 bases and J by 3 bases, with 9 bases between the two germline ends. Germline V gene lookup returns CDR1 LNHNV and CDR2 YYDKDF (reference sequence). This CDR3 has 12 residues. This chain's CDR3 is CATKGHEETQYF. The CDR3 DNA is TGTGCCACCAAGGGACATGAAGAGACCCAGTACTTC.

This chain joins TRBV7-9 and TRBJ1-2; maybe TRBD1 (5 bases). This CDR3 comprises 15 residues. The germline V gene has CDR1 SEHNR and CDR2 FQNEAQ (reference sequence). V was trimmed by 1 base and J by 6 bases, leaving 15 bases between them. CDR3 sequence reads: CASSLEAGRANGYTF. The CDR3 DNA reads TGTGCCAGCAGCTTAGAAGCGGGCAGGGCAAATGGCTACACCTTC.

A single count supports this clone. DNA of the CDR3: TGTGCCTGGAGTCAGAGGGCAGGAGTCACAGATACGCAGTATTTT. It codes for CAWSQRAGVTDTQYF. The chain employs TRBV30 and TRBJ2-3, with D possibly TRBD2 on 5 matching bases. Trimming removed 2 bases at V and 2 bases at J, with 14 bases between. The germline CDR1 and CDR2 sequences are GTSNPN and SVGIG (reference sequence). There are 15 residues in the CDR3.

The chain combines TRBV29-1 with TRBJ2-5, with 9 bases identical to TRBD1. The germline V gene encodes CDR1 SQVTM and CDR2 ANQGSEA. V trimming: 7 bases; J trimming: 4 bases; junction bases outside the gene matches: 13. CDR3 length: 15 residues. The chain's CDR3 is CSADPTGGVGETQYF. Written as DNA, the CDR3 is TGCAGCGCCGACCCGACAGGGGGAGTTGGAGAGACCCAGTACTTC. Based on the CDR3 plus reference TRBV29-1 and TRBJ2-5, the full variable domain is SAVISQKPSRDICQRGTSLTIQCQVDSQVTMMFWYRQQPGQSLTLIATANQGSEATYESGFVIDKFPISRPNLTFSTLTVSNMSPEDSSIYLCSADPTGGVGETQYFGPGTRLLVL.

The genes are TRBV9 and TRBJ2-5; tentatively, D is TRBD1 (6 bases). Germline CDR1 and CDR2: SGDLS and YYNGEE. V lost 1 base, J lost 5 bases, and 6 bases lay in between. This CDR3 has 12 residues. CDR3 nucleotides: TGTGCCAGCAGCGTACAGGGGGAGACCCAGTACTTC. Translated, it gives CASSVQGETQYF.

This chain uses TRBV19 with TRBJ2-7; TRBD2 matches 12 bases. This CDR3 comprises 18 residues. V was pared by 4 bases and J by 1 base, with 11 bases of the junction left unmatched. The germline V gene encodes CDR1 LNHDA and CDR2 SQIVND (reference sequence). The CDR3 sequence: CASSTRTSGTGGSYEQYF. CDR3 DNA sequence: TGTGCCAGTAGTACCCGGACTAGCGGGACGGGGGGTTCCTACGAGCAGTACTTC.

A note on this clone: One end of the junction is discordant with germline, which a read error may explain. This rearrangement joins TRBV5-1 to TRBJ1-6; weak D call: TRBD1 (5 bases). Germline loops: CDR1 SGHRS, CDR2 YFSETQ. The CDR3 loop spans 14 amino acids. The CDR3 DNA follows: TGTGCCAGCAGCTCCGGACACCTTAATTCACCCCTCCACTTT. It codes for CASSSGHLNSPLHF.

A few counts support this clone. J is TRBJ2-7 and V is TRBV28; no firm D call. Germline lookup yields CDR1 MDHEN and CDR2 SYDVKM. The CDR3 runs to 10 residues. V gave up 6 bases and J gave up 3 bases, with 3 bases separating them. CDR3 region: CASSLYEQYF. CDR3 DNA sequence: TGTGCCAGCAGCCTCTACGAGCAGTACTTC. Filled out from reference TRBV28 and TRBJ2-7, the complete variable domain reads DVKVTQSSRYLVKRTGEKVFLECVQDMDHENMFWYRQDPGLGLRLIYFSYDVKMKEKGDIPEGYSVSREKKERFSLILESASTNQTSMYLCASSLYEQYFGPGTRLTVT.

The gene calls are TRBV6-1 and TRBJ1-1, with 8 bases aligning to TRBD1. CDR3 size: 14 residues. CDR1 is MNHNS, CDR2 SASEGT, per germline. The J segment lost 5 bases and the V segment lost 4 bases, leaving 6 bases of the junction unmatched. The CDR3, as DNA: TGTGCCAGCAGTGCCTCGACAGGGGTGACTGAAGCTTTCTTT. Its protein product is CASSASTGVTEAFF.

This CDR3 reads CASSPQGKIHEQYF. The CDR3 DNA sequence: TGTGCCAGCAGTCCACAGGGGAAGATCCACGAGCAGTACTTC. J is TRBJ2-7 and V is TRBV6-1, with 7 nucleotides matching TRBD1. V trimming: 5 bases; J trimming: 5 bases; junction bases outside the gene matches: 9. CDR1 MNHNS and CDR2 SASEGT come from the germline V gene. The CDR3 has 14 amino acids.

This chain uses TRBV10-3 with TRBJ2-3, with a tentative D call TRBD2 (6 bases). This CDR3 is built from 14 residues. Germline V gives CDR1 ENHRY, CDR2 SYGVKD. V was clipped by 5 bases and J by 4 bases, with 13 bases between them. The CDR3 region has the DNA TGTGCCATCAGTTCCGGGAGAAAATCAGATACGCAGTATTTT. Translating gives CAISSGRKSDTQYF.

The V call is TRBV11-3, the J call TRBJ2-2, with D possibly matching TRBD2 (7 bases). V was clipped by 5 bases and J by 3 bases, with 13 bases between them. Germline values: CDR1 SGHNT, CDR2 YENEEA. CDR3 length: 15 residues. The CDR3 nucleotides read TGTGCCAGCAGCCCGGGGGGCAGGGACACCGGGGAGCTGTTTTTT. It translates to CASSPGGRDTGELFF.

The J gene is TRBJ2-1, the V gene TRBV5-4; D uncertain. V lost 0 bases and J lost 7, with 14 bases in between. CDR3 length: 15 amino acids. Germline V gene lookup returns CDR1 SGHNT and CDR2 YYREEE (reference sequence). The CDR3 protein is CASSLVATAPNEQFF. The CDR3 region has the DNA TGTGCCAGCAGCTTGGTTGCGACCGCTCCGAATGAGCAGTTCTTC. Full variable domain (remainder filled in from reference TRBV5-4 and TRBJ2-1): ETGVTQSPTHLIKTRGQQVTLRCSSQSGHNTVSWYQQALGQGPQFIFQYYREEENGRGNFPPRFSGLQFPNYSSELNVNALELDDSALYLCASSLVATAPNEQFFGPGTRLTVL.

CDR3 sequence: CASSPRPPSVRREKLFF. DNA for the CDR3: TGTGCCAGCTCACCACGGCCCCCCAGTGTGAGGAGGGAAAAACTGTTTTTT. The V gene is TRBV18, the J gene TRBJ1-4; no clear D. Germline CDR1 is KGHSH and CDR2 is LQKENI. The CDR3 has 17 amino acids. Trimming stripped 1 base from V and 8 bases from J, with 20 bases between.

The chain employs TRBV5-1 and TRBJ2-5, with 9 bases matching TRBD2. Germline CDR1 reads SGHRS; CDR2 reads YFSETQ. The CDR3 is made up of 16 amino acids. The V segment lost 5 bases and the J segment 2 bases; nucleotides outside the gene matches: 10. CDR3 region: CASSPVRSGGQETQYF. The CDR3 bases are TGCGCCAGCAGTCCGGTGCGGAGCGGGGGGCAAGAGACCCAGTACTTC.

The chain carries TRBV7-9 and TRBJ2-5; 11 nucleotides agree with TRBD1. The CDR3 contains 16 residues. Germline V CDR1 and CDR2: SEHNR, FQNEAQ (reference sequence). The J segment lost 2 bases and the V segment lost 4 bases, leaving 6 bases of the junction unmatched. The CDR3 loop reads CASSWGQGGYQETQYF. DNA of the CDR3: TGTGCCAGCAGCTGGGGACAGGGGGGCTATCAAGAGACCCAGTACTTC.

The rearrangement joins TRBV27 to TRBJ2-7, with D possibly being TRBD1 or TRBD2 (5 bases each). Germline values: CDR1 MNHEY, CDR2 SMNVEV (reference sequence). Trimming removed 4 bases at V and 3 bases at J, with 16 bases between. This CDR3 has 15 amino acids. CDR3 sequence (DNA): TGTGCCAGCAGTTACCAATCCGGGGCACGCTACGAGCAGTACTTC. It codes for CASSYQSGARYEQYF.

The chain carries TRBV28 and TRBJ2-1, with TRBD2 identical over 8 bases. CDR3 length equals 14 residues. Germline lookup yields CDR1 MDHEN and CDR2 SYDVKM. J lost 6 bases, V lost 8 bases, and 9 bases had no gene match. CDR3 region: CASGSAGGPNEQFF. The CDR3 DNA sequence: TGTGCCAGCGGTTCGGCGGGAGGACCCAATGAGCAGTTCTTC.

This chain links TRBV7-9 with TRBJ2-3; 9 positions match TRBD1. V lost 3 bases, J lost 0 bases, and 1 base stayed unmatched. Germline CDR1 and CDR2: SEHNR and FQNEAQ (reference sequence). CDR3 length equals 15 residues. The CDR3 protein is CASSFDRGSTDTQYF. The CDR3 DNA reads as TGTGCCAGCAGCTTCGACAGGGGGAGCACAGATACGCAGTATTTT. Supplemented by reference TRBV7-9 and TRBJ2-3, the full variable domain reads DTGVSQNPRHKITKRGQNVTFRCDPISEHNRLYWYRQTLGQGPEFLTYFQNEAQLEKSRLLSDRFSAERPKGSFSTLEIQRTEQGDSAMYLCASSFDRGSTDTQYFGPGTRLTVL.

This chain connects TRBV5-1 to TRBJ1-1; D may be TRBD1 (6 bases). The germline CDR1 and CDR2 sequences are SGHRS and YFSETQ. This CDR3 region has 15 residues. V gave up 0 bases and J gave up 1 base, with 10 bases separating them. This CDR3 is CASSLAGTRNTEAFF. The CDR3 DNA follows: TGCGCCAGCAGCTTGGCCGGGACAAGGAACACTGAAGCTTTCTTT.

V gene TRBV5-4 combines with J gene TRBJ1-3, with 8 nucleotides matching TRBD1. Germline V gives CDR1 SGHNT, CDR2 YYREEE (reference sequence). The V gene end was trimmed by 1 base and the J gene end by 2 bases; junction bases not matched to a gene: 5. The CDR3 sequence is 16 residues long. The DNA of the CDR3 is TGTGCCAGCAGCTTGACGAGACAGGGGACTGGAAACACCATATATTTT. Translation: CASSLTRQGTGNTIYF.

The chain employs TRBV2 and TRBJ2-5; perhaps TRBD1 as D (5 bases). Germline V lookup: CDR1 SNHLY, CDR2 FYNNEI. CDR3 length: 13 amino acids. Trimming pared 7 bases from V and 3 bases from J, leaving 12 bases between. As DNA, the CDR3 is TGTGCCAGCAACTCGGGCAGGGAAGAGACCCAGTACTTC. Protein: CASNSGREETQYF.

V gene TRBV14 combines with J gene TRBJ2-6; no reliable D call. This CDR3 comprises 14 residues. Per the germline V gene, CDR1 is SGHDN and CDR2 is FVKESK. V lost 3 bases and J 0 bases, leaving 3 bases between the germline ends. The CDR3 reads CASSQTSGANVLTF. DNA for the CDR3: TGTGCCAGCAGCCAGACCTCTGGGGCCAACGTCCTGACTTTC.

V and J are TRBV19 and TRBJ2-7, with 7 bases fitting TRBD1. This CDR3 spans 13 amino acids. J lost 3 bases, V lost 5 bases, and 4 bases had no gene match. Germline CDR1 reads LNHDA; CDR2 reads SQIVND (reference sequence). The CDR3 spells CASSDRAGYEQYF. The CDR3 DNA reads TGTGCCAGTAGTGACAGGGCAGGCTACGAGCAGTACTTC.

This clone was counted between two and nine times. The rearrangement links TRBV19 to TRBJ1-4, with 7 positions matching TRBD1. Germline V gives CDR1 LNHDA, CDR2 SQIVND (reference sequence). V lost 4 bases, J lost 13 bases, and 9 bases stayed unmatched. The CDR3 has 13 amino acids. The CDR3 nucleotides read TGTGCCAGTAGTACCAATCGACAGGGTGGACTGTTTTTT. Translated: CASSTNRQGGLFF.

The J gene is TRBJ2-3, the V gene TRBV5-1, with D possibly TRBD2 on 5 matching bases. The ends were cut back, 1 base at V and 1 base at J, with 16 bases in the middle. The CDR3 is made up of 17 amino acids. CDR1 and CDR2 (germline): SGHRS, YFSETQ. CDR3 region: CASSLTPVGAGTDTQYF. The CDR3 coding sequence is TGCGCCAGCAGCTTGACTCCCGTGGGAGCGGGCACAGATACGCAGTATTTT.

This chain joins TRBV30 and TRBJ2-3; 10 positions match TRBD2. The CDR3 consists of 13 residues. The V segment lost 1 base and the J segment 7 bases; nucleotides outside the gene matches: 2. Germline CDR1 is GTSNPN and CDR2 is SVGIG (reference sequence). The CDR3 spells CAWSGTSGYTQYF. The CDR3 DNA reads TGTGCCTGGAGTGGGACTAGCGGTTATACGCAGTATTTT.

The chain joins TRBV5-1 to TRBJ1-6; D is unclear. Germline-derived CDR1 and CDR2 are SGHRS and YFSETQ. There are 15 residues in the CDR3. The ends were cut back, 0 bases at V and 5 bases at J, with 9 bases in the middle. For the CDR3, the DNA is TGCGCCAGCAGCTTGGGAGTGACGGATAATTCACCCCTCCACTTT. It is translated as CASSLGVTDNSPLHF.

This chain uses TRBV19 with TRBJ1-3; TRBD1 aligns across 8 bases. CDR1 is LNHDA and CDR2 is SQIVND in the germline V gene (reference sequence). The CDR3 totals 15 residues. The ends lost 4 bases at V and 3 bases at J; junction bases unmatched: 5. The CDR3 DNA reads TGTGCCAGTAGTACAGGGGGCGCCGTTGGAAACACCATATATTTT. Its translation: CASSTGGAVGNTIYF. Combining the CDR3 with reference TRBV19 and TRBJ1-3 gives the whole variable domain DGGITQSPKYLFRKEGQNVTLSCEQNLNHDAMYWYRQDPGQGLRLIYYSQIVNDFQKGDIAEGYSVSREKKESFPLTVTSAQKNPTAFYLCASSTGGAVGNTIYFGEGSWLTVV.

This clone has only one observation. This chain connects TRBV29-1 to TRBJ2-1; 7 positions agree with TRBD1. Germline-derived CDR1 and CDR2 are SQVTM and ANQGSEA. This CDR3 comprises 11 residues. Trimming removed 7 bases from V and 6 bases from J; junction bases left unmatched: 3. The CDR3 sequence is CSGRQGNEQFF. In nucleotides, the CDR3 is TGCAGCGGGAGACAGGGCAATGAGCAGTTCTTC.

This rearrangement joins TRBV7-3 to TRBJ2-2; 8 positions match TRBD2. V was pared by 6 bases and J by 6 bases, with 6 bases of the junction left unmatched. CDR1 and CDR2 (germline): SGHTA, FQGTGA. The CDR3 runs 14 residues. The CDR3 protein is CASRISGAPGELFF. The DNA of the CDR3 is TGTGCCAGCAGGATTAGCGGGGCGCCCGGGGAGCTGTTTTTT.